Following are 12 T cell receptor beta chains from one sample sequenced in a study of blood T cell repertoires in COVID-19. Clones were sequenced by immunoSEQ multiplex PCR, and TCRdb holds only the in-frame ones, with some missing. The table has some 170,000 clones, around nine tenths seen once. The sequencing sample was made of peripheral blood. The receptors were gathered from a woman aged 70-85 years with COVID-19, enrolled during active disease.

The J gene is TRBJ2-3, the V gene TRBV28; 11 nucleotides align to TRBD2. The trim removed 6 bases at V and 2 bases at J, leaving 4 bases unmatched. The CDR3 sequence is 15 residues long. CDR1 MDHEN and CDR2 SYDVKM come from the germline V gene. This chain's CDR3 is CASRRLAGSTDTQYF. The CDR3 DNA reads as TGTGCCAGCAGAAGACTAGCGGGATCCACAGATACGCAGTATTTT.

The rearrangement joins TRBV10-2 to TRBJ2-3; TRBD2 agrees at 8 bases. Germline V gives CDR1 WSHSY, CDR2 SAAADI. CDR3 size: 13 residues. With 2 bases clipped from V and 9 bases from J, the junction kept 4 bases outside the gene matches. The CDR3 region is CASSEDVAGTQYF. In nucleotides, the CDR3 is TGCGCCAGCAGTGAGGACGTAGCGGGGACGCAGTATTTT.

This chain joins TRBV18 and TRBJ1-4; D is unclear. Per germline, CDR1 KGHSH and CDR2 LQKENI. V lost 3 bases and J lost 3, with 8 bases in between. CDR3 length: 14 residues. The CDR3 reads CASSPELSNEKLFF. The CDR3 nucleotides read TGTGCCAGCTCACCGGAGCTGTCTAATGAAAAACTGTTTTTT. The full variable domain, rest sourced from reference TRBV18 and TRBJ1-4, is NAGVMQNPRHLVRRRGQEARLRCSPMKGHSHVYWYRQLPEEGLKFMVYLQKENIIDESGMPKERFSAEFPKEGPSILRIQQVVRGDSAAYFCASSPELSNEKLFFGSGTQLSVL.

This clone was counted between two and nine times. Here the CDR3 reads CASGRGGHTEAFF. The DNA of the CDR3 is TGCGCCAGTGGTAGAGGGGGTCACACTGAAGCTTTCTTT. This chain uses TRBV4-1 with TRBJ1-1; D may be TRBD1 (6 bases). The CDR3 runs 13 residues. The germline V and J ends were trimmed by 9 bases and 3 bases, with 14 bases remaining between them. The V gene's germline CDR1 is MGHRA and CDR2 YSYEKL.

The chain employs TRBV9 and TRBJ1-1; possible D gene TRBD1, 5 bases. Trimming cost V 3 bases and J 1 base, with 22 bases left between them. Germline V lookup: CDR1 SGDLS, CDR2 YYNGEE. This CDR3 has 18 amino acids. As DNA, the CDR3 is TGTGCCAGCAGCGCATCATTTGGTCCGACAGTAGGGAACACTGAAGCTTTCTTT. This sequence encodes CASSASFGPTVGNTEAFF.

The count of this clone is one. The chain links TRBV28 to TRBJ2-5; 11 bases match TRBD2. This CDR3 contains 14 residues. J lost 6 bases, V lost 7 bases, and 7 bases had no gene match. Germline V gives CDR1 MDHEN, CDR2 SYDVKM. The CDR3 bases are TGTGCCAGCAAGGGACTAGCGGCGGCGAAGACCCAGTACTTC. This codes for CASKGLAAAKTQYF.

This clone was detected once. The chain has TRBV10-1 and TRBJ1-6; D is unclear. Germline-derived CDR1 and CDR2 are WNHNN and SYGVQD (reference sequence). The CDR3 is 17 residues long. V lost 10 bases and J 0 bases, leaving 19 bases between the germline ends. The CDR3 DNA is TGCGCCACCCCCATCGGTAGCAAGAGCTCCTATAATTCACCCCTCCACTTT. It translates to CATPIGSKSSYNSPLHF.

The genes are TRBV5-1 and TRBJ1-3; D perhaps matches TRBD1 (5 bases). Per germline, CDR1 SGHRS and CDR2 YFSETQ. With 2 bases removed from V and 4 bases from J, the gap between germline ends came to 10 bases. CDR3 length: 14 amino acids. DNA for the CDR3: TGCGCCAGCAGCTTCGCAGGGTCAGGAAACACCATATATTTT. This codes for CASSFAGSGNTIYF.

The chain links TRBV2 to TRBJ2-7; weak D call: TRBD2 (5 bases). Germline CDR1 reads SNHLY; CDR2 reads FYNNEI. The CDR3 contains 15 residues. The V end was cut by 4 bases, the J end by 0 bases, with 13 bases between. The chain's CDR3 is CASSVSAGDSYEQYF. CDR3 in DNA: TGTGCCAGCAGTGTTTCCGCGGGTGACTCCTACGAGCAGTACTTC.

The chain employs TRBV19 and TRBJ1-6; maybe TRBD1 (5 bases). The CDR3 length is 15 residues. The germline V gene encodes CDR1 LNHDA and CDR2 SQIVND (reference sequence). With 4 bases removed from V and 8 bases from J, the gap between germline ends came to 15 bases. The CDR3 DNA reads as TGTGCCAGTAGTAGGGGGGTCCCTAGGGATTCACCCCTCCACTTT. It yields the protein CASSRGVPRDSPLHF. Full variable domain (remainder filled in from reference TRBV19 and TRBJ1-6): DGGITQSPKYLFRKEGQNVTLSCEQNLNHDAMYWYRQDPGQGLRLIYYSQIVNDFQKGDIAEGYSVSREKKESFPLTVTSAQKNPTAFYLCASSRGVPRDSPLHFGNGTRLTVT.

The chain uses TRBV30 and TRBJ1-2; 10 bases map to TRBD1. The CDR3 totals 13 residues. Per the germline V gene, CDR1 is GTSNPN and CDR2 is SVGIG (reference sequence). Germline trimming cut 5 bases from V and 7 bases from J; bases unmatched to any gene: 7. CDR3 in amino acids: CAWGRDRGVGYTF. Written as DNA, the CDR3 is TGTGCCTGGGGAAGGGACAGGGGAGTTGGCTACACCTTC.

The chain links TRBV29-1 to TRBJ1-2; the match to TRBD1 covers 10 bases. Germline lookup yields CDR1 SQVTM and CDR2 ANQGSEA. The J segment lost 6 bases and the V segment lost 6 bases, leaving 10 bases of the junction unmatched. The length of the CDR3 is 14 residues. The chain's CDR3 is CSVSAGTGEHGYTF. CDR3 bases: TGCAGCGTATCCGCTGGGACAGGGGAACATGGCTACACCTTC.